The 28 T cell receptor beta chains presented below share a single source sample, sequenced in a study of monozygotic twins with cystic fibrosis (dated by TCRdb to 2020 to 2022). Libraries came from the immunoSEQ multiplex PCR assay. Sourced from immuneACCESS, this table was stored by TCRdb with only in-frame sequences that have V and J called. A share of the clones is absent; for the studies checked, an unresolved V gene accounts for under half, and the remainder has no known explanation. The sample data list about 14,000 clones, and 85% to 95% of these were observed just once. Together, the top ten hold around 9% of the sample. The specimen sequenced was blood. These receptors were taken from a girl aged 2-10 years with cystic fibrosis.

This clone has more than one count but fewer than ten. The rearrangement joins TRBV7-6 to TRBJ2-1; D possibly corresponds to TRBD1 (6 bases). The germline V and J ends were trimmed by 1 base and 6 bases, with 13 bases remaining between them. The CDR3 extends over 15 amino acids. Germline-derived CDR1 and CDR2 are SGHVS and FNYEAQ. CDR3: CASSLDNIGGNEQFF. DNA of the CDR3: TGTGCCAGCAGCTTAGACAATATAGGGGGCAATGAGCAGTTCTTC.

The chain joins TRBV10-3 to TRBJ2-7; 10 bases line up with TRBD1. The junction had 5 bases not matched to a gene; V was cut back by 5 bases and J by 1 base. Germline assignment: CDR1 ENHRY and CDR2 SYGVKD. The CDR3 is made up of 15 amino acids. CDR3 in DNA: TGTGCCATCAGTATCGAGGACAGGGGGTCCTACGAGCAGTACTTC. Translation: CAISIEDRGSYEQYF.

This chain joins TRBV5-4 and TRBJ1-1; D might be TRBD1 (6 bases). V was clipped by 4 bases and J by 5 bases, with 12 bases between them. The CDR3 sequence is 13 residues long. Germline lookup yields CDR1 SGHNT and CDR2 YYREEE (reference sequence). Here the CDR3 reads CASSREGGTEAFF. CDR3 coding DNA: TGTGCCAGCAGCAGGGAGGGGGGGACTGAAGCTTTCTTT.

The CDR3 protein is CASSLVRGGETQYF. The CDR3 coding sequence is TGTGCCAGCAGCTTAGTGCGGGGTGGGGAGACCCAGTACTTC. The V call is TRBV7-6, the J call TRBJ2-5; perhaps TRBD2 as D (6 bases). This CDR3 is 14 amino acids long. The germline V gene has CDR1 SGHVS and CDR2 FNYEAQ. The V end lost 1 base, the J end lost 5 bases, and 11 bases lay between the germline ends.

The chain joins TRBV30 to TRBJ2-7; TRBD1 matches at 7 bases. V shed 0 bases, J shed 2 bases, and the junction held 1 base outside the gene matches. The length of the CDR3 is 13 residues. CDR1 and CDR2 from the germline V gene are GTSNPN and SVGIG (reference sequence). CDR3 loop: CAWSVGTAYEQYF. CDR3 nucleotide sequence: TGTGCCTGGAGTGTAGGGACAGCCTACGAGCAGTACTTC.

V is TRBV9 and J is TRBJ2-7, with a tentative D call TRBD1 (6 bases). V lost 0 bases, J lost 4 bases, and 17 bases lay in between. Germline assignment: CDR1 SGDLS and CDR2 YYNGEE. The CDR3 covers 16 residues. CDR3 protein: CASSVAGWGQTYEQYF. CDR3 DNA sequence: TGTGCCAGCAGCGTAGCTGGTTGGGGACAAACTTACGAGCAGTACTTC.

The V gene is TRBV7-8, the J gene TRBJ2-7; possibly TRBD1 for D (6 bases). Germline lookup yields CDR1 SGHVS and CDR2 FQNEAQ. Trimming stripped 8 bases from V and 2 bases from J, with 16 bases between. CDR3 length: 14 amino acids. The CDR3 loop is CASLPEDRPYEQYF. DNA of the CDR3: TGTGCCAGCCTTCCAGAGGACAGACCCTACGAGCAGTACTTC.

V is TRBV6-1 and J is TRBJ2-7; TRBD2 aligns across 8 bases. The V and J ends lost 4 bases and 2 bases, in that order; junction bases with no gene match: 7. This CDR3 region has 15 residues. Per germline, CDR1 MNHNS and CDR2 SASEGT. CDR3 sequence reads: CASSVSTSGTYEQYF. The DNA for the CDR3 is TGTGCCAGCAGTGTCAGCACTAGCGGAACCTACGAGCAGTACTTC.

The J gene is TRBJ2-7, the V gene TRBV27; TRBD1 matches 8 bases. V lost 6 bases, J lost 1 base, and 5 bases stayed unmatched. Germline V lookup: CDR1 MNHEY, CDR2 SMNVEV (reference sequence). The CDR3 length is 14 residues. This CDR3 reads CASRAGQGSYEQYF. For the CDR3, the DNA is TGTGCCAGCAGGGCAGGACAGGGTTCCTACGAGCAGTACTTC.

The chain uses TRBV13 and TRBJ2-1; D ambiguous. In germline, CDR1 is PRHDT, CDR2 FYEKMQ (reference sequence). Trimming removed 5 bases at V and 8 bases at J, with 7 bases between. The CDR3 has 11 amino acids. CDR3 nucleotide sequence: TGTGCCAGCAGCCGTAGCCATGAGCAGTTCTTC. The encoded protein is CASSRSHEQFF.

The gene calls are TRBV7-2 and TRBJ1-5; 9 nucleotides match TRBD1. CDR1 and CDR2 (germline): SGHTA, FQGNSA. Trimming removed 1 base from V and 3 bases from J; junction bases left unmatched: 1. The length of the CDR3 is 15 residues. This CDR3 reads CASSLGDRDNQPQHF. Written as DNA, the CDR3 is TGTGCCAGCAGCTTAGGGGACAGGGACAATCAGCCCCAGCATTTT.

The table lists this clone with a few counts. This chain uses TRBV28 with TRBJ2-7, with 8 bases lining up with TRBD1. The CDR3 extends over 17 amino acids. Germline CDR1 MDHEN, CDR2 SYDVKM. V lost 6 bases, J lost 1 base, and 14 bases stayed unmatched. This CDR3 reads CASRPRSYRDRSYEQYF. CDR3 coding DNA: TGTGCCAGCAGGCCCCGATCCTACCGGGACAGGTCCTACGAGCAGTACTTC.

The J gene is TRBJ2-7, the V gene TRBV30, with 10 bases fitting TRBD2. This CDR3 has 15 residues. Germline CDR1 GTSNPN, CDR2 SVGIG (reference sequence). In nucleotides, the CDR3 is TGTGCTATTTCCATGCCGGGACTAGCGTCCTACGAGCAGTACTTC. Its protein is CAISMPGLASYEQYF.

The DNA of the CDR3 is TGCGCCAGTCTAGTAGCGGGTGCGCAGTATTTT. Amino acids: CASLVAGAQYF. This chain links TRBV10-2 with TRBJ2-3; 7 bases match TRBD2. Germline V gene data show CDR1 as WSHSY and CDR2 as SAAADI. V was clipped by 9 bases and J by 10 bases; unmatched bases: 7. The CDR3 runs 11 residues.

The chain has TRBV5-4 and TRBJ1-4; TRBD1 might be the D (6 bases). Deletions cut 1 base from V and 7 bases from J, with 11 bases between. The germline V gene encodes CDR1 SGHNT and CDR2 YYREEE (reference sequence). This CDR3 is built from 14 residues. The CDR3: CASSLFEQGEKLFF. In DNA form, the CDR3 reads TGTGCCAGCAGCTTGTTTGAACAGGGTGAAAAACTGTTTTTT.

This chain links TRBV9 with TRBJ1-2; D ambiguous. The V end was cut by 0 bases, the J end by 2 bases, with 11 bases between. Germline CDR1 SGDLS, CDR2 YYNGEE. This CDR3 comprises 15 residues. Here the CDR3 DNA reads TGTGCCAGCAGCGTAGACGGCCTACTAAACTATGGCTACACCTTC. The encoded protein is CASSVDGLLNYGYTF.

The chain carries TRBV11-1 and TRBJ1-2; 7 positions match TRBD1. CDR1 SGHAT and CDR2 FQDESV come from the germline V gene (reference sequence). This CDR3 has 13 residues. The junction had 4 bases not matched to a gene; V was cut back by 5 bases and J by 4 bases. In DNA form, the CDR3 reads TGTGCCAGCAGCCAGTGGGACAGCTATGGCTACACCTTC. Residues: CASSQWDSYGYTF. The variable domain in full, with the rest retrieved from reference TRBV11-1 and TRBJ1-2, is EAEVAQSPRYKITEKSQAVAFWCDPISGHATLYWYRQILGQGPELLVQFQDESVVDDSQLPKDRFSAERLKGVDSTLKIQPAELGDSAMYLCASSQWDSYGYTFGSGTRLTVV.

The chain couples TRBV28 to TRBJ2-7, with D hard to call. Germline V gives CDR1 MDHEN, CDR2 SYDVKM. The CDR3 loop spans 14 amino acids. The ends were cut back, 2 bases at V and 2 bases at J, with 10 bases in the middle. For the CDR3, the DNA is TGTGCCAGCAGTTTAGTAGGTCGTACCTACGAGCAGTACTTC. Amino acid sequence: CASSLVGRTYEQYF.

The genes are TRBV10-3 and TRBJ2-7; D gene uncertain. The CDR3 runs to 13 residues. Germline CDR1 is ENHRY and CDR2 is SYGVKD. V was shortened by 2 bases and J by 12 bases, with 17 bases between the two germline ends. CDR3 sequence reads: CAISEATAGTTYF. The CDR3 nucleotides read TGTGCCATCAGTGAGGCTACGGCAGGTACTACGTACTTC.

This clone was counted once. The chain uses TRBV29-1 and TRBJ2-7; weak D call: TRBD1 (5 bases). Germline CDR1 reads SQVTM; CDR2 reads ANQGSEA. The CDR3 is made up of 12 amino acids. With 4 bases removed from V and 4 bases from J, the gap between germline ends came to 11 bases. The CDR3: CSVVSGLYEQYF. The DNA for the CDR3 is TGCAGCGTTGTATCAGGGCTATACGAGCAGTACTTC.

The V gene is TRBV7-8, the J gene TRBJ1-5; D unclear. Between the trimmed V and J ends, which lost 5 bases and 2 bases, there was a span of 13 bases. This CDR3 is 15 amino acids long. Looked up from germline, CDR1 is SGHVS and CDR2 is FQNEAQ. CDR3 loop: CASSPSGIRNQPQHF. The DNA of the CDR3 is TGTGCCAGCAGCCCCTCGGGGATCCGCAATCAGCCCCAGCATTTT. Full variable domain (remainder filled in from reference TRBV7-8 and TRBJ1-5): GAGVSQSPRYKVAKRGQDVALRCDPISGHVSLFWYQQALGQGPEFLTYFQNEAQLDKSGLPSDRFFAERPEGSVSTLKIQRTQQEDSAVYLCASSPSGIRNQPQHFGDGTRLSIL.

The chain joins TRBV18 to TRBJ2-7; tentative D call: TRBD2 (6 bases). In germline, CDR1 is KGHSH, CDR2 LQKENI. Trimming left V 2 bases short and J 3 bases short, with 8 bases between. This CDR3 region has 13 residues. DNA of the CDR3: TGTGCCAGCTCACCAGGGGGAGGCTACGAGCAGTACTTC. It translates to CASSPGGGYEQYF.

The chain joins TRBV9 to TRBJ1-1; D not certain. Germline lookup yields CDR1 SGDLS and CDR2 YYNGEE. The CDR3 has 13 amino acids. Trimming removed 0 bases at V and 4 bases at J, with 7 bases between. CDR3 sequence reads: CASSVGVITEAFF. CDR3 in DNA: TGTGCCAGCAGCGTAGGAGTGATCACTGAAGCTTTCTTT.

This clone appeared a single time. This chain uses TRBV28 with TRBJ2-7; 9 nucleotides match TRBD2. The CDR3 length is 17 residues. Germline trimming cut 7 bases from V and 1 base from J; bases unmatched to any gene: 14. Per germline, CDR1 MDHEN and CDR2 SYDVKM. CDR3 amino acids: CASTPRGLALVSYEQYF. The CDR3 region has the DNA TGTGCCAGCACCCCGAGAGGACTAGCGTTGGTTTCCTACGAGCAGTACTTC.

V is TRBV28 and J is TRBJ1-3, with D perhaps TRBD1 (6 bases). Germline V CDR1 and CDR2: MDHEN, SYDVKM. The CDR3 has 12 residues. The V gene lost 4 bases and the J gene lost 8 bases, with 9 bases spanning the gap. CDR3 in amino acids: CASSYRVDTIYF. CDR3 nucleotides: TGTGCCAGCAGTTACAGGGTAGACACCATATATTTT. The full variable domain, its missing parts supplied by reference TRBV28 and TRBJ1-3, is DVKVTQSSRYLVKRTGEKVFLECVQDMDHENMFWYRQDPGLGLRLIYFSYDVKMKEKGDIPEGYSVSREKKERFSLILESASTNQTSMYLCASSYRVDTIYFGEGSWLTVV.

This chain connects TRBV29-1 to TRBJ2-4, with 7 bases aligning to TRBD2. Trimming took 4 bases from V and 0 from J; bases not matched to a gene: 6. The CDR3 spans 15 residues. The V gene's germline CDR1 is SQVTM and CDR2 ANQGSEA. CDR3 nucleotides: TGCAGCGTTGGGGGGACTACGCTAGCCAAAAACATTCAGTACTTC. It translates to CSVGGTTLAKNIQYF.

V usage is TRBV5-1 and J usage is TRBJ2-5; 7 bases agree with TRBD2. CDR3 length: 16 amino acids. Losses at the gene ends were 2 bases for V and 5 bases for J; bases not matched to a gene: 12. The germline V gene has CDR1 SGHRS and CDR2 YFSETQ. The DNA of the CDR3 is TGCGCCAGCAGCTTTCAAGGAGGACTAGTACGGGAGACCCAGTACTTC. This codes for CASSFQGGLVRETQYF.

This clone was detected only once. V and J are TRBV5-6 and TRBJ1-2; D is perhaps TRBD1 (5 bases). This CDR3 is built from 13 residues. Germline V gene sequence: CDR1 SGHDT, CDR2 YYEEEE. The V and J ends lost 2 bases and 1 base respectively, with 6 bases between them. The DNA of the CDR3 is TGTGCCAGCAGCTTCGGGGGTAACTATGGCTACACCTTC. As protein: CASSFGGNYGYTF.